Below are 29 T cell receptor beta chains sequenced from a single sample in a study of T cells in Graves' hyperthyroidism and ophthalmopathy (dated by TCRdb to the late 2010s). Libraries were built with multiplex PCR. The run used an Illumina HiSeq 2000. The TCR beta CDR3 regions were amplified from RNA transcripts. A first-round RT-PCR of the TCR CDR3 used the HTBI primer set with the Qiagen OneStep RT-PCR kit. TCRdb took the public reads, trimmed them with fastp at Q25, ran MiXCR for clone calling and kept in-frame beta chains. Duplicate CDR3 protein sequences are folded into a single record with the most common DNA and genes. Recorded for this sample are a few hundred thousand distinct CDR3 sequences; around 42% of them occurred a single time. Roughly 19% of the sample is taken by the ten largest. Sequenced input: peripheral blood or thyroid tissue (not recorded which). These receptors were collected from an adult woman with Graves' disease, either hyperthyroidism or ophthalmopathy (not recorded which).

In this sample, this clonotype turned up many times. This chain joins TRBV2 and TRBJ1-2; a weak D match, TRBD1 (6 bases). V lost 3 bases and J 3 bases, leaving 11 bases between the germline ends. Germline V lookup: CDR1 SNHLY, CDR2 FYNNEI. The CDR3 contains 14 residues. CDR3 sequence: CASSEVQGYYGYTF. DNA of the CDR3: TGTGCCAGCAGTGAGGTACAGGGCTACTATGGCTACACCTTC.

As concerns this clonotype: A read error may account for a junction end that differs from germline. The V gene is TRBV28, the J gene TRBJ2-5, with TRBD1 identical over 7 bases. CDR1 and CDR2 from the germline V gene are MDHEN and SYDVKM. This CDR3 is 13 amino acids long. CDR3 coding DNA: TGTGCCAGCAGGGGACAGATTCAAGGGACCCGGTACTTC. Residues: CASRGQIQGTRYF.

J is TRBJ1-6 and V is TRBV7-9; D not resolved. V was pared by 1 base and J by 6 bases, with 7 bases between. Germline V gene sequence: CDR1 SEHNR, CDR2 FQNEAQ (reference sequence). This CDR3 is built from 14 residues. CDR3 protein: CASSLVRVNSPLHF. As DNA, the CDR3 is TGTGCCAGCAGCTTAGTGAGGGTTAATTCACCCCTCCACTTT.

V and J are TRBV20-1 and TRBJ1-5, with a tentative D call TRBD1 (5 bases). This CDR3 is 16 amino acids long. V dropped 0 bases and J dropped 0 bases, with 12 bases sitting between them. CDR1 and CDR2 from the germline V gene are DFQATT and SNEGSKA (reference sequence). CDR3 sequence reads: CSARERTYLSNQPQHF. CDR3 sequence (DNA): TGCAGTGCTAGAGAGCGGACATACCTTAGCAATCAGCCCCAGCATTTT.

This chain connects TRBV20-1 to TRBJ2-6, with D hard to call. Germline assignment: CDR1 DFQATT and CDR2 SNEGSKA (reference sequence). The CDR3 totals 12 residues. Deletions cut 3 bases from V and 1 base from J, with 1 base between. CDR3 DNA sequence: TGCAGTGCTAGTTCTGGGGCCAACGTCCTGACTTTC. This translates into CSASSGANVLTF.

This rearrangement joins TRBV7-9 to TRBJ2-7; 10 positions agree with TRBD1. The CDR3 runs 14 residues. Per the germline V gene, CDR1 is SEHNR and CDR2 is FQNEAQ (reference sequence). V shed 5 bases and J 6 bases; nucleotides not matched to a gene: 7. The CDR3 DNA follows: TGTGCCAGCAGCCTCACGGGGACAGGGGTCGAGCAGTACTTC. This sequence encodes CASSLTGTGVEQYF.

The CDR3 sequence: CSAPYRTGRYEQYF. In DNA, the CDR3 is TGCAGTGCACCATACCGGACAGGGAGATACGAGCAGTACTTC. The chain carries TRBV20-1 and TRBJ2-7, with TRBD1 identical over 8 bases. V dropped 6 bases and J dropped 4; count of bases not matched to a gene: 11. The V gene's germline CDR1 is DFQATT and CDR2 SNEGSKA (reference sequence). This CDR3 spans 14 amino acids.

This clonotype has ten or more counts. CDR3 bases: TGTGCCAGCAGTTACAGCAGGGTTTCCTACGAGCAGTACTTC. This codes for CASSYSRVSYEQYF. The chain employs TRBV6-5 and TRBJ2-7; a weak D match, TRBD1 (5 bases). Germline V gene data show CDR1 as MNHEY and CDR2 as SVGAGI. CDR3 length equals 14 residues. Trimming removed 2 bases from V and 1 base from J, with 9 bases in between.

This clonotype was observed at least ten times. The V call is TRBV12-5, the J call TRBJ1-2; unclear D gene. V was cut by 2 bases and J by 8 bases, with 18 bases left in between. Germline V gene sequence: CDR1 LGHNT, CDR2 FRNRAP. The CDR3 runs to 15 residues. CDR3 sequence: CASGLSQTPLIGYTF. DNA for the CDR3: TGTGCTAGTGGTTTGTCTCAGACCCCGTTAATCGGCTACACCTTC.

Turning to this clonotype: The junction departs from germline at one end; a sequencing error may be responsible. This chain uses TRBV5-1 with TRBJ2-5, with 7 bases aligning to TRBD1. The CDR3 covers 16 residues. Germline V CDR1 and CDR2: SGHRS, YFSETQ. The CDR3 coding sequence is TGCGCCAGCAGCTCGACAGGGTGGGTGTCACAAGAGACCCGGTACTTC. Translation: CASSSTGWVSQETRYF.

This clonotype has at least ten counts. The V gene is TRBV7-9, the J gene TRBJ2-7; possibly TRBD1 for D (6 bases). The CDR3 runs 16 residues. Germline lookup yields CDR1 SEHNR and CDR2 FQNEAQ (reference sequence). Trimming left V 1 base short and J 1 base short, with 14 bases between. The DNA of the CDR3 is TGTGCCAGCAGCTTAGGAGGTGTGAGGGGGTCCTACGAGCAGTACTTC. This translates into CASSLGGVRGSYEQYF. The whole variable domain, remainder taken from reference TRBV7-9 and TRBJ2-7, is DTGVSQNPRHKITKRGQNVTFRCDPISEHNRLYWYRQTLGQGPEFLTYFQNEAQLEKSRLLSDRFSAERPKGSFSTLEIQRTEQGDSAMYLCASSLGGVRGSYEQYFGPGTRLTVT.

This clonotype was observed at least ten times. The CDR3 region has the DNA TGCGCCAGCAGCTTTCAGGCGGACGAGCAGTACTTC. Protein sequence: CASSFQADEQYF. The V and J genes are TRBV5-1 and TRBJ2-7; D ambiguous. Germline CDR1 SGHRS, CDR2 YFSETQ. The CDR3 is made up of 12 amino acids. With 2 bases removed from V and 5 bases from J, the gap between germline ends came to 8 bases.

This clonotype was seen at least ten times. One end of the junction does not line up with germline, which may come from a read error. This chain joins TRBV5-1 and TRBJ2-7; a possible D gene is TRBD2 (7 bases). The germline CDR1 and CDR2 sequences are SGHRS and YFSETQ. This CDR3 spans 15 amino acids. In nucleotides, the CDR3 is TGTGCCAGCAGCTTACGGACTAGTGGGACATACGAGCAGTACTTC. This translates into CASSLRTSGTYEQYF.

This clonotype was counted at least ten times. The chain couples TRBV25-1 to TRBJ2-7; 8 bases align to TRBD1. V lost 6 bases to trimming and J lost 3 bases; unmatched junction nucleotides: 4. The CDR3 loop spans 13 amino acids. Germline V CDR1 and CDR2: MGHDK, SYGVNS. The CDR3 sequence: CASSPTGVYEQYF. CDR3 DNA sequence: TGTGCCAGCAGCCCGACAGGGGTCTACGAGCAGTACTTC.

In this sample, this clonotype turned up many times. The V call is TRBV12-3 or TRBV12-4, the J call TRBJ2-7; D unresolved. V was cut by 3 bases and J by 3 bases, with 15 bases left in between. The CDR3 runs 15 residues. CDR3 amino acids: CASSFGRSGHYEQYF. The CDR3 DNA reads TGTGCCAGCAGTTTTGGACGTTCGGGCCACTACGAGCAGTACTTC.

This clonotype occurred many times. The chain couples TRBV19 to TRBJ2-2, with TRBD2 matching 10 bases. This CDR3 spans 15 amino acids. Germline V gene lookup returns CDR1 LNHDA and CDR2 SQIVND (reference sequence). V shed 10 bases and J 4 bases; nucleotides not matched to a gene: 9. For the CDR3, the DNA is TGTGCCACCATTCCTAGCGGGAGAAGCACCGGGGAGCTGTTTTTT. Amino acids: CATIPSGRSTGELFF.

V and J are TRBV7-9 and TRBJ1-5; D unclear. This CDR3 spans 14 amino acids. Germline assignment: CDR1 SEHNR and CDR2 FQNEAQ (reference sequence). The V and J ends lost 5 bases and 11 bases respectively, with 19 bases between them. DNA of the CDR3: TGTGCCAGCAGCCACAATCTAGCGGAAGAGACCCAGCATTTT. Encoded protein: CASSHNLAEETQHF. The full variable domain, its missing parts supplied by reference TRBV7-9 and TRBJ1-5, is DTGVSQNPRHKITKRGQNVTFRCDPISEHNRLYWYRQTLGQGPEFLTYFQNEAQLEKSRLLSDRFSAERPKGSFSTLEIQRTEQGDSAMYLCASSHNLAEETQHFGDGTRLSIL.

The chain uses TRBV6-1 and TRBJ2-7; 9 nucleotides line up with TRBD1. CDR3 size: 14 residues. V shed 7 bases, J shed 5 bases, and the junction held 9 bases outside the gene matches. Per the germline V gene, CDR1 is MNHNS and CDR2 is SASEGT. The CDR3 here is CASNRGQGRNEQYF. The CDR3 nucleotides read TGTGCCAGCAATAGAGGACAGGGGAGGAACGAGCAGTACTTC.

The chain carries TRBV20-1 and TRBJ2-5; 7 bases agree with TRBD2. Germline CDR1 is DFQATT and CDR2 is SNEGSKA (reference sequence). The trim removed 0 bases at V and 2 bases at J, leaving 3 bases unmatched. There are 14 residues in the CDR3. The CDR3 DNA reads TGCAGTGCTAGAGAGCTAGCGGTTCAAGAGACCCAGTACTTC. It encodes CSARELAVQETQYF.

The gene calls are TRBV25-1 and TRBJ2-5; no reliable D call. The CDR3 runs 16 residues. Deletions cut 4 bases from V and 4 bases from J, with 19 bases between. From germline, CDR1 is MGHDK and CDR2 SYGVNS. The CDR3 region is CASSARGVRAPETQYF. In DNA, the CDR3 is TGTGCCAGCAGTGCTAGAGGTGTTCGGGCGCCAGAGACCCAGTACTTC.

V usage is TRBV6-2 or TRBV6-3 and J usage is TRBJ2-5, with TRBD2 identical over 9 bases. Germline-derived CDR1 and CDR2 are MNHEY and SVGEGT. This CDR3 contains 11 residues. This chain's CDR3 is CAGREGETQYF. Here the CDR3 DNA reads TGTGCTGGGCGGGAGGGGGAGACCCAGTACTTC.

The rearrangement links TRBV4-1 to TRBJ2-2, with D perhaps matching TRBD1 or TRBD2 (6 bases each). Germline loops: CDR1 MGHRA, CDR2 YSYEKL. The CDR3 covers 15 residues. Trimming removed 4 bases from V and 5 bases from J, with 14 bases in between. Here the CDR3 reads CASSRIRRGTGELFF. The CDR3 DNA reads TGCGCCAGCAGCCGCATAAGGAGGGGGACCGGGGAGCTGTTTTTT.

This rearrangement joins TRBV7-9 to TRBJ1-1; 9 bases are a match to TRBD1. The CDR3 has 13 residues. Germline assignment: CDR1 SEHNR and CDR2 FQNEAQ (reference sequence). The trim removed 3 bases at V and 11 bases at J, leaving 7 bases unmatched. CDR3 nucleotides: TGTGCCAGCAGCTTGGGACAGGGTTATGGGGCTTTCTTT. This gives the protein CASSLGQGYGAFF.

There are a few counts of this clonotype. The chain combines TRBV20-1 with TRBJ1-3; D uncertain. The V gene lost 0 bases and the J gene lost 12 bases, with 15 bases spanning the gap. Germline-derived CDR1 and CDR2 are DFQATT and SNEGSKA (reference sequence). This CDR3 region has 13 residues. The CDR3 loop is CSARDLREIGIYF. DNA for the CDR3: TGCAGTGCTAGAGATCTAAGGGAGATAGGCATATATTTT.

This clonotype was picked up many times. The chain carries TRBV7-8 and TRBJ1-6, with 7 bases identical to TRBD1. Germline V gene lookup returns CDR1 SGHVS and CDR2 FQNEAQ. This CDR3 contains 15 residues. V gave up 5 bases and J gave up 6 bases; unmatched junction bases: 7. The CDR3 spells CASSTRTGPNSPLHF. The DNA for the CDR3 is TGTGCCAGCAGCACTCGGACAGGACCTAATTCACCCCTCCACTTT.

This clonotype was seen at least ten times. This CDR3 is CASSLGQQGRTQETQYF. CDR3 nucleotides: TGCGCCAGCAGCTTGGGCCAACAGGGCAGGACCCAAGAGACCCAGTACTTC. The chain links TRBV5-1 to TRBJ2-5, with D possibly TRBD1 on 6 matching bases. From germline, CDR1 is SGHRS and CDR2 YFSETQ. The germline V and J ends were trimmed by 0 bases and 1 base, with 16 bases remaining between them. The CDR3 extends over 17 amino acids. The full variable domain, completed using reference TRBV5-1 and TRBJ2-5, is KAGVTQTPRYLIKTRGQQVTLSCSPISGHRSVSWYQQTPGQGLQFLFEYFSETQRNKGNFPGRFSGRQFSNSRSEMNVSTLELGDSALYLCASSLGQQGRTQETQYFGPGTRLLVL.

The rearrangement joins TRBV4-1 to TRBJ1-5, with D possibly being TRBD1 (5 bases). The CDR3 loop spans 16 amino acids. CDR1 MGHRA and CDR2 YSYEKL come from the germline V gene. Deletions cut 4 bases from V and 0 bases from J, with 13 bases between. CDR3 bases: TGCGCCAGCAGCCCGGGGGGAGTTTATAGCAATCAGCCCCAGCATTTT. It specifies CASSPGGVYSNQPQHF.

The J gene is TRBJ2-5, the V gene TRBV7-9; 7 positions match TRBD2. CDR3 length: 16 amino acids. The V gene end was trimmed by 2 bases and the J gene end by 0 bases; junction bases not matched to a gene: 6. CDR1 SEHNR and CDR2 FQNEAQ come from the germline V gene (reference sequence). The DNA of the CDR3 is TGTGCCAGCAGCTTAATAGCGGGCGGATACCAAGAGACCCAGTACTTC. Its translation is CASSLIAGGYQETQYF.

The chain combines TRBV7-9 with TRBJ1-4; 8 nucleotides align to TRBD1. Looked up from germline, CDR1 is SEHNR and CDR2 is FQNEAQ (reference sequence). The CDR3 is made up of 16 amino acids. V gave up 5 bases and J gave up 5 bases; unmatched junction bases: 10. The CDR3 reads CASSDADRDGNEKLFF. Written as DNA, the CDR3 is TGTGCCAGCAGCGACGCGGACAGGGACGGGAATGAAAAACTGTTTTTT.